This T cell receptor (beta chain) was documented in a study of blood T cells in healthy people across ages. From germline, CDR1 is DFQATT and CDR2 SNEGSKA (reference sequence). The CDR3 spans 13 residues. The ends lost 3 bases at V and 4 bases at J; junction bases unmatched: 6. In its sample, this clonotype was seen a few times. Next came a second PCR, run for about 6 to 12 cycles, which used a sample-barcoded 5' primer along with a J-beta primer mix. TCRdb passed the 5' RACE reads through MiXCR, listing each CDR3 protein once. The repertoire includes 700,000 to 950,000 distinct CDR3 sequences, about 62% of them detected once, and roughly 22% sits in the top ten. The individuals who served as donors were healthy Caucasians living in Russia, aged roughly 6 to 90. Ten milliliters of peripheral blood were drawn from each donor.

The clonotype was recovered from a young man in good health. Specimen: blood. J is TRBJ2-7 and V is TRBV20-1; 7 positions match TRBD1. The CDR3: CSARPRDRYEQYF. In nucleotides, the CDR3 is TGCAGTGCTAGGCCCCGGGACAGATACGAGCAGTACTTC.